Included here is one T cell receptor beta chain sequence, with context. The PCR contained 60 Vbeta and 13 Jbeta primers. Measured with immunoSEQ multiplex PCR; TCRdb has only the in-frame clones, and not every one. This table holds roughly 130,000 clones, roughly three fifths found once. The sample is drawn from a study of cytomegalovirus exposure and HLA in healthy donors. The CDR3 is 12 residues long. Germline CDR1 is SGHDN and CDR2 is FVKESK. Trimming left V 0 bases short and J 7 bases short, with 6 bases between. The chain is built from TRBV14 and TRBJ1-1; D ambiguous. The sample consisted of PBMCs. The receptor was isolated from a male donor in good health and CMV-seronegative. DNA of the CDR3: TGTGCCAGCAGCCAAGAATTCCTTGAAGCTTTCTTT. Its translation: CASSQEFLEAFF. The complete variable domain, with remaining parts taken from reference TRBV14 and TRBJ1-1, reads EAGVTQFPSHSVIEKGQTVTLRCDPISGHDNLYWYRRVMGKEIKFLLHFVKESKQDESGMPNNRFLAERTGGTYSTLKVQPAELEDSGVYFCASSQEFLEAFFGQGTRLTVV.